The clone carrying this TCR beta chain was seen once. Its antigen is not identified. The data were taken from a study of cytomegalovirus exposure and HLA in healthy donors. Regarding the study as a whole: Immune exposure was documented only through CMV serostatus. Associated with cytomegalovirus, according to the listing, were 150 to 200 TCR beta chains. It was likely that a cluster of highly shared sequence variants was a sequencing artifact.

The V gene lost 6 bases and the J gene lost 4 bases, with 6 bases spanning the gap. This CDR3 spans 11 amino acids. Germline CDR1 LGHNT, CDR2 FRNRAP. Vbeta (60) and Jbeta (13) primers were used in the PCR. Only in-frame clones appear in the TCRdb table, and some are missing; sequencing was by immunoSEQ multiplex PCR. The sample lists around 92,000 clones; around 81% were seen once. This chain joins TRBV12-5 and TRBJ1-1; the D is unclear. Sequencing used PBMCs. This sequence originates from a female donor in good health and CMV-seropositive. CDR3 in DNA: TGTGCTAGTGGAGAACTCACTGAAGCTTTCTTT. This sequence encodes CASGELTEAFF. Filled out from reference TRBV12-5 and TRBJ1-1, the complete variable domain reads DARVTQTPRHKVTEMGQEVTMRCQPILGHNTVFWYRQTMMQGLELLAYFRNRAPLDDSGMPKDRFSAEMPDATLATLKIQPSEPRDSAVYFCASGELTEAFFGQGTRLTVV.